This entry lists 8 T cell receptor beta chains sequenced from one sample in a study of T cells in women clearing cervical HPV infection. The method was immunoSEQ multiplex PCR; TCRdb's version includes in-frame clones alone and lacks a portion of them. The ten most abundant clones cover 2.5% to 3.5% of a sample with 20,000 to 25,000 clones. The sample taken for sequencing was blood buffy coat. The source is a woman between 18 and 70 years old with a cervical HPV16 infection that either progressed to CIN3+ or cleared (not recorded which).

As regards this clone: Read sequence stops 3 residues before the CDR3 end, and the germline J gene provides the missing end. This sequence joins TRBV7-9 and TRBJ2-5, with D tentatively TRBD1 (5 bases). Per germline, CDR1 SEHNR and CDR2 FQNEAQ (reference sequence). Trimming took off 4 bases at V and 5 bases at J, with 8 bases between the two ends. The CDR3 length is 12 residues. The part of the CDR3 DNA that was read is TGTGCCAGCAGCTCCAGGGTGGAGACC. Encoded protein: CASSSRVET. The full CDR3 sequence reads CASSSRVETQYF.

Turning to this clone: The read ends 3 residues shy of where the CDR3 ends; the end is completed using the germline J gene. V and J are TRBV5-4 and TRBJ2-7; the match to TRBD1 covers 8 bases. Germline V gives CDR1 SGHNT, CDR2 YYREEE (reference sequence). The CDR3 runs 14 residues. V dropped 4 bases and J dropped 1; count of bases not matched to a gene: 4. This CDR3 reads CASSTRQGSYEQYF. The CDR3 DNA, read in part, is TGTGCCAGCAGCACTCGACAGGGGTCCTACGAG.

Concerning this clone itself: The CDR3 end falls 3 residues outside the read, so it is completed with the germline J gene. The J gene is TRBJ2-5, the V gene TRBV24-1; 7 positions agree with TRBD2. The CDR3 has 11 amino acids. V lost 7 bases and J lost 7; bases outside the gene matches: 2. Germline CDR1 reads KGHDR; CDR2 reads SFDVKD. The CDR3 DNA, read in part, is TGTGCCACCAGCTCGGGGGGGACC. Protein sequence: CATSSGGT. The entire CDR3 reads CATSSGGTQYF.

Points on this clone: With the read ending 3 residues before the CDR3 end, the germline J gene is used to fill in that end. The chain is built from TRBV7-9 and TRBJ2-7, with D possibly being TRBD1 (6 bases). This CDR3 is built from 12 residues. V was clipped by 5 bases and J by 6 bases, with 11 bases between them. Germline lookup yields CDR1 SEHNR and CDR2 FQNEAQ (reference sequence). CDR3 region: CASSGTGFEQYF. The CDR3 DNA, read in part, is TGTGCCAGCAGCGGCACAGGGTTCGAG.

Points on this clone: The read finishes 3 residues shy of the CDR3 end, and the germline J gene is used to complete it. The chain combines TRBV5-6 with TRBJ2-1; D unresolved. The V end was cut by 0 bases, the J end by 7 bases, with 14 bases between. The CDR3 runs to 15 residues. The germline CDR1 and CDR2 sequences are SGHDT and YYEEEE. The CDR3 here is CASSLALAMMNEQFF. The DNA read from the CDR3 is TGTGCCAGCAGCTTGGCGTTAGCCATGATGAATGAG.

Comments on this clone: The read terminates 3 residues before the CDR3 end, so the remaining end is supplied by the germline J gene. The chain couples TRBV10-1 to TRBJ1-1; D ambiguous. Germline V CDR1 and CDR2: WNHNN, SYGVQD (reference sequence). The CDR3 runs 14 residues. CDR3 amino acids: CASSESAHPIGAFF. The sequenced part of the CDR3 DNA is TGCGCCAGCAGTGAGTCGGCCCACCCGATCGGG.

A remark on this clone: The read ends 3 residues before the CDR3 terminus; that terminus is restored from the germline J gene. V usage is TRBV5-1 and J usage is TRBJ2-1, with 9 bases matching TRBD2. This CDR3 contains 16 residues. CDR1 is SGHRS, CDR2 YFSETQ, per germline. V gave up 3 bases and J gave up 0 bases; unmatched junction bases: 4. The sequenced part of the CDR3 DNA is TGCGCCAGCAGCTCCAATAGCGGGGGCTCCTACAATGAG. This translates into CASSSNSGGSYNE. The full CDR3 is CASSSNSGGSYNEQFF.

As regards this clone: The read gets to within 3 residues of the CDR3 end, and the germline J gene fills in the rest. The chain carries TRBV5-1 and TRBJ1-5; 7 positions agree with TRBD1. CDR3 length equals 13 residues. From germline, CDR1 is SGHRS and CDR2 YFSETQ. V trimming: 7 bases; J trimming: 6 bases; junction bases outside the gene matches: 7. The covered CDR3 bases are TGCGCCAGCTCGGAGGGGGCGAGTCAGCCC. Its protein is CASSEGASQP. The full-length CDR3 reads as CASSEGASQPQHF.